These 10 T cell receptor beta chains came from one sample sequenced in a study of blood T cell repertoires in COVID-19 (TCRdb year 2020). Libraries were built with the immunoSEQ multiplex PCR assay. TCRdb re-hosts the immuneACCESS table, in-frame sequences only. Its copies lack some clones; in the studies checked, an unresolved V gene accounts for under half of them, and the cause for the rest is not known. A total of 55,000 to 75,000 clones appear in this sample, 84% of them only once. The top ten constitute 9.6% of the sample. Sequenced material: peripheral blood. The receptors come from a man older than 75 with COVID-19, enrolled during active disease.

V is TRBV3-1 (or the pseudogene TRBV3-2) and J is TRBJ1-2, with unresolved D. This CDR3 has 12 residues. Germline-derived CDR1 and CDR2 are LGHDT and YNNKEL (reference sequence). V dropped 1 base and J dropped 8 bases, with 8 bases sitting between them. CDR3 in DNA: TGTGCCAGCAGCCAAGTTGCGGGGGGCTACACCTTC. The encoded protein is CASSQVAGGYTF.

The CDR3 DNA sequence: TGTGCTAGTGGTTCGGGATATGCCCAGCATTTT. Translating it yields CASGSGYAQHF. The chain has TRBV12-5 and TRBJ1-5, with D uncertain. The V end was cut by 4 bases, the J end by 11 bases, with 9 bases between. From germline, CDR1 is LGHNT and CDR2 FRNRAP. This CDR3 region has 11 residues. The entire variable domain, with the rest obtained from reference TRBV12-5 and TRBJ1-5, is as follows: DARVTQTPRHKVTEMGQEVTMRCQPILGHNTVFWYRQTMMQGLELLAYFRNRAPLDDSGMPKDRFSAEMPDATLATLKIQPSEPRDSAVYFCASGSGYAQHFGDGTRLSIL.

The rearrangement uses TRBV28 and TRBJ1-4, with TRBD1 as a possible D gene (6 bases). The CDR3 runs to 15 residues. Trimming cost V 8 bases and J 6 bases, with 19 bases left between them. The V gene's germline CDR1 is MDHEN and CDR2 SYDVKM. CDR3: CASGAPRGAYEKLFF. In nucleotides, the CDR3 is TGTGCCAGCGGGGCCCCTCGGGGGGCTTATGAAAAACTGTTTTTT.

V gene TRBV15 combines with J gene TRBJ2-1; 8 positions agree with TRBD2. This CDR3 contains 17 residues. Germline CDR1 and CDR2: LNHNV and YYDKDF (reference sequence). V was pared by 0 bases and J by 2 bases, with 6 bases of the junction left unmatched. The CDR3 spells CATSRESSGLAYNEQFF. CDR3 DNA: TGTGCCACCAGCAGAGAATCTAGCGGGCTGGCCTACAATGAGCAGTTCTTC. Full variable domain (rest looked up from reference TRBV15 and TRBJ2-1): DAMVIQNPRYQVTQFGKPVTLSCSQTLNHNVMYWYQQKSSQAPKLLFHYYDKDFNNEADTPDNFQSRRPNTSFCFLDIRSPGLGDTAMYLCATSRESSGLAYNEQFFGPGTRLTVL.

The chain recombines TRBV5-1 with TRBJ1-5, with 7 nucleotides matching TRBD1. V trimming: 2 bases; J trimming: 3 bases; junction bases outside the gene matches: 5. The CDR3 extends over 15 amino acids. Germline V gene lookup returns CDR1 SGHRS and CDR2 YFSETQ. In DNA form, the CDR3 reads TGCGCCAGCAGCTTATACGGACAGGTCAATCAGCCCCAGCATTTT. Translating gives CASSLYGQVNQPQHF. The full variable domain, completed using reference TRBV5-1 and TRBJ1-5, is KAGVTQTPRYLIKTRGQQVTLSCSPISGHRSVSWYQQTPGQGLQFLFEYFSETQRNKGNFPGRFSGRQFSNSRSEMNVSTLELGDSALYLCASSLYGQVNQPQHFGDGTRLSIL.

This chain connects TRBV6-1 to TRBJ2-4, with D perhaps matching TRBD2 (5 bases). V dropped 3 bases and J dropped 14 bases, with 23 bases sitting between them. The germline gives CDR1 MNHNS, CDR2 SASEGT. The CDR3 spans 15 residues. The CDR3 nucleotides are TGTGCCAGCAGTGAGCTAGCCTTGCCCCCCAAAGTGGAGTACTTC. As protein: CASSELALPPKVEYF.

The chain recombines TRBV19 with TRBJ2-1; weak D call: TRBD1 (7 bases). Germline CDR1 and CDR2: LNHDA and SQIVND (reference sequence). The V end lost 7 bases, the J end lost 9 bases, and 19 bases lay between the germline ends. The CDR3 consists of 14 residues. The CDR3 region has the DNA TGTGCCAGTACCGGAGGGGGCGCGGGTGTTGAGCAGTTCTTC. It yields the protein CASTGGGAGVEQFF.

The rearrangement links TRBV6-6 to TRBJ1-2; D is unresolved. Germline V gene data show CDR1 as MNHNY and CDR2 as SVGAGI (reference sequence). Trimming left V 7 bases short and J 2 bases short, with 8 bases between. This CDR3 has 12 residues. This CDR3 is CASISANYGYTF. The CDR3 DNA is TGTGCCAGCATTAGCGCCAACTATGGCTACACCTTC.

V usage is TRBV7-8 and J usage is TRBJ2-1; possibly TRBD1 for D (5 bases). V was shortened by 2 bases and J by 10 bases, with 12 bases between the two germline ends. The CDR3 has 13 residues. The germline gives CDR1 SGHVS, CDR2 FQNEAQ. CDR3 residues: CASSLTAGWEQFF. As DNA, the CDR3 is TGTGCCAGCAGCTTAACCGCAGGGTGGGAGCAGTTCTTC.

The V gene is TRBV2, the J gene TRBJ2-7; no firm D call. The V end was cut by 4 bases, the J end by 0 bases, with 16 bases between. The CDR3 loop spans 16 amino acids. Germline-derived CDR1 and CDR2 are SNHLY and FYNNEI. The CDR3 loop reads CASSGPDNHPSYEQYF. For the CDR3, the DNA is TGTGCCAGCAGTGGCCCCGACAATCACCCCTCCTACGAGCAGTACTTC.